This note documents a single T cell receptor beta chain sequence. The antigen is not known. Separate from the approximately 670-subject first cohort, the 120-subject validation cohort was the one that the donors belonged to. Germline lookup yields CDR1 MRHNA and CDR2 SNTAGT. Trimming at V came to 2 bases and at J to 9 bases, leaving 6 bases not matched to a gene. This CDR3 is 13 amino acids long. Sequencing was performed with immunoSEQ multiplex PCR; in TCRdb, only in-frame clones are kept and a portion is missing. This sample yields a few hundred thousand clones, of which 85% to 90% are seen a single time; 0.3% to 0.4% belongs to the top ten. The data originate from a study of cytomegalovirus exposure and HLA in healthy donors. Study results and limitations: Most TCR sequences were rare, but some public TCRs occurred in many donors. Cytomegalovirus-associated TCR beta chains were listed, numbering 150 to 200. Among the CMV-associated chains, a few were confirmed in vitro as specific for CMV antigens.

The sequencing input was PBMCs. This chain joins TRBV6-4 and TRBJ1-1, with TRBD1 matching 7 bases. The sequence came from a woman under 30 in good health and CMV-seronegative. In nucleotides, the CDR3 is TGTGCCAGCAGTGACCCACCGGGACAGAAAGCTTTCTTT. The encoded protein is CASSDPPGQKAFF.